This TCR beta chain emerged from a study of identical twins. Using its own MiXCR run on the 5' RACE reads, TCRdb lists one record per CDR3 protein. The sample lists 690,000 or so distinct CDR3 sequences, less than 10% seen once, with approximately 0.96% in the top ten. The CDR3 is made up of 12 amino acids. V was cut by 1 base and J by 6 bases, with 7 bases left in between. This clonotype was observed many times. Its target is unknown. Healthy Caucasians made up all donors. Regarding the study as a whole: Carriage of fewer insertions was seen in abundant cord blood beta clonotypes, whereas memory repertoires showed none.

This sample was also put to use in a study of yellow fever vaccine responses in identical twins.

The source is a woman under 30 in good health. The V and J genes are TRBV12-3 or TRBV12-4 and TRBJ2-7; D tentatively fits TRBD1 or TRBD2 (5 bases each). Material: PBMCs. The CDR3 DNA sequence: TGTGCCAGCAGTTTAGGGGGGAGCGAGCAGTACTTC. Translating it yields CASSLGGSEQYF.